This T cell receptor (beta chain) was identified during a study of blood T cell repertoires in COVID-19. Study background: Whether acute or convalescent, the COVID-19 samples came from the United States, Italy and Spain. The cDNA or gDNA used as material had been derived from T cells, B-cell-depleted T cells, or PBMCs.

As handled by the study authors: Reference gene primer amplification gave estimated nucleated cell counts. Using immunoSEQ multiplex PCR, the repertoire was profiled, and TCRdb retains in-frame clones only, with some absent. Clone size and the V and J calls come from that table; the DNA yielded D and trimming. The profile shows about 130,000 clones, over 75% of them singletons. J gave up 5 bases and V 3 bases, and 7 bases lay outside the gene matches. The CDR3 length is 14 residues. Germline V CDR1 and CDR2: DFQATT, SNEGSKA (reference sequence). Sequencing input: peripheral blood. The TCR was taken from a man of 80 years or more with active or convalescent COVID-19. This chain joins TRBV20-1 and TRBJ1-2; 9 nucleotides match TRBD1. Here the CDR3 reads CSASRGQGYYGYTF. The CDR3 DNA is TGCAGTGCTAGTCGGGGACAGGGATATTATGGCTACACCTTC.